A single sample gave rise to the 7 T cell receptor beta chains below, sequenced in a study of glioma-infiltrating T cells. Amplification of TCR alpha and beta CDR3 regions from RNA used iRepertoire nested multiplex PCR. Via MiXCR, TCRdb re-called the multiplex PCR reads, giving one row per CDR3 protein. The data hold around 170,000 distinct CDR3 sequences, with around 45% observed a single time. Sequencing was carried out using glioma tissue, nonneoplastic brain tissue, or PBMCs (not recorded which). The origin of the receptors is a human donor with low-grade glioma or glioblastoma, undergoing nonglioma brain surgery, or in good health (not recorded which).

As regards this clonotype: At one end the junction does not follow the germline gene, possibly because of a read error. The DNA for the CDR3 is TGTACCATCAGTGAGTCGCCAGAGAGCTCCTACAATGAGCAGTTCTTC. This encodes CTISESPESSYNEQFF. The V gene is TRBV10-3, the J gene TRBJ2-1, with D unclear. The CDR3 covers 16 residues. The germline V gene encodes CDR1 ENHRY and CDR2 SYGVKD.

This clonotype was detected many times. This sequence joins TRBV12-3 or TRBV12-4 and TRBJ2-5; D gene ambiguous. The V end lost 7 bases, the J end lost 3 bases, and 9 bases lay between the germline ends. The CDR3 extends over 12 amino acids. The CDR3 DNA follows: TGTGCCAGCACACGAGATGAAGAGACCCAGTACTTC. Its translation is CASTRDEETQYF.

About this clonotype: Being one base from a much bigger clone, this may be a read error. The V gene is TRBV28, the J gene TRBJ2-7, with D perhaps given as TRBD1 or TRBD2 (5 bases each). Germline V lookup: CDR1 MDHEN, CDR2 SYDVKM. The CDR3 extends over 12 amino acids. The DNA for the CDR3 is TGTGCCAGCAGTTCCCAGGGAGTGGAGCAGAACTTC. Translating it yields CASSSQGVEQNF.

A remark on this clonotype: This may be a read error: a much more frequent sequence differs by one nucleotide. The J gene is TRBJ1-5, the V gene TRBV4-3, with 7 bases lining up with TRBD1. The CDR3 covers 13 residues. CDR1 and CDR2 from the germline V gene are LGHNA and YSLEER. Losses at the gene ends were 10 bases for V and 4 bases for J; bases not matched to a gene: 7. CDR3 amino acids: CATSGQPNQPQHF. In nucleotides, the CDR3 is TGCGCCACCTCGGGACAGCCTAATCAGCCCCAGCATTTT.

J is TRBJ2-3 and V is TRBV12-3 or TRBV12-4; TRBD2 is a possible D gene (6 bases). V was cut by 3 bases and J by 3 bases, with 13 bases left in between. The CDR3 has 15 residues. The CDR3 region is CASSLEGQSTDTQYF. CDR3 DNA: TGTGCCAGCAGTTTGGAGGGCCAATCGACAGATACGCAGTATTTT.

On this clonotype: A much bigger clone sits one base away, suggesting this may be a read error. This sequence joins TRBV2 and TRBJ2-7; D gene uncertain. CDR3 length equals 11 residues. In germline, CDR1 is SNHLY, CDR2 FYNNEI. The CDR3 loop reads CACSEESEQYF. CDR3 DNA: TGTGCCTGCAGTGAAGAGAGCGAGCAGTACTTC.

Details on this clonotype: A junction boundary mismatches the germline segment, possibly from a read error. The V gene is TRBV6-2 or TRBV6-3, the J gene TRBJ2-1; tentative D call: TRBD2 (6 bases). This CDR3 has 17 residues. Germline V CDR1 and CDR2: MNHEY, SVGEGT. The CDR3 DNA follows: TGTGGCAGCAGTTACTCGGAGGGGATCCTTAGTGTTAATGAGCAGTTCTTC. Amino acid sequence: CGSSYSEGILSVNEQFF.